The 20 T cell receptor beta chains below all came from one sample that was sequenced in a study of shared clonotypes between healthy human individuals. Sequencing used immunoSEQ multiplex PCR; TCRdb keeps in-frame clones, though not all of them. The data contain millions of clones, roughly 94% of them singletons. In the naive CD8 group, cells lacked CD45RO and were positively selected for CCR7, so terminally differentiated effector memory CD45RA+ cells were left out. The sequenced material came from naive CD8+ T cells sorted from blood. These receptors were obtained from a man aged 18 to 29 in good health.

This clone was seen just once. The chain links TRBV27 to TRBJ1-2; no definite D call. In germline, CDR1 is MNHEY, CDR2 SMNVEV (reference sequence). The V gene lost 3 bases and the J gene lost 2 bases, with 13 bases spanning the gap. This CDR3 is built from 15 residues. CDR3 protein: CASSLGGQSNYGYTF. DNA for the CDR3: TGTGCCAGCAGTTTGGGTGGCCAGTCGAACTATGGCTACACCTTC.

The V gene is TRBV7-8, the J gene TRBJ1-1; D remains ambiguous. Germline CDR1 is SGHVS and CDR2 is FQNEAQ. Trimming removed 2 bases at V and 9 bases at J, with 16 bases between. The CDR3 has 14 residues. CDR3: CASSLLVGTVQAFF. CDR3 sequence (DNA): TGTGCCAGCAGCTTACTAGTTGGCACAGTGCAAGCTTTCTTT.

The V gene is TRBV18, the J gene TRBJ1-6, with D possibly being TRBD1 (5 bases). V was clipped by 6 bases and J by 0 bases, with 15 bases between them. From germline, CDR1 is KGHSH and CDR2 LQKENI. The CDR3 has 17 amino acids. The DNA for the CDR3 is TGTGCCAGCTCTCGCGACAGAAGCCCCTCCTATAATTCACCCCTCCACTTT. The encoded protein is CASSRDRSPSYNSPLHF.

In regard to this clone: The sample holds other DNA sequences that translate to the same CDR3. The J gene is TRBJ1-1, the V gene TRBV29-1; D unclear. V dropped 4 bases and J dropped 2 bases, with 8 bases sitting between them. The CDR3 extends over 12 amino acids. Germline-derived CDR1 and CDR2 are SQVTM and ANQGSEA. The CDR3 sequence: CSVVGENTEAFF. CDR3 sequence (DNA): TGCAGCGTTGTGGGAGAAAACACTGAAGCTTTCTTT.

This rearrangement joins TRBV29-1 to TRBJ1-2; D uncertain. CDR3 length: 17 residues. V dropped 6 bases and J dropped 2 bases, with 25 bases sitting between them. Germline V gene sequence: CDR1 SQVTM, CDR2 ANQGSEA. CDR3 sequence: CSVLRFGEIKTNYGYTF. CDR3 DNA: TGCAGCGTCCTAAGATTTGGGGAGATTAAGACGAACTATGGCTACACCTTC.

V and J are TRBV27 and TRBJ1-4, with no clear D. The V and J ends lost 3 bases and 4 bases respectively, with 9 bases between them. Germline CDR1 is MNHEY and CDR2 is SMNVEV (reference sequence). This CDR3 is 14 amino acids long. The CDR3 DNA sequence: TGTGCCAGCAGTTTGAACGCCTATAATGAAAAACTGTTTTTT. Encoded protein: CASSLNAYNEKLFF.

The V gene is TRBV5-1, the J gene TRBJ2-1, with D tentatively TRBD2 (5 bases). With 4 bases removed from V and 10 bases from J, the gap between germline ends came to 12 bases. The CDR3 spans 12 residues. CDR1 is SGHRS, CDR2 YFSETQ, per germline. The CDR3 sequence is CASSDRDREQFF. DNA for the CDR3: TGCGCCAGCAGCGACCGGGATAGGGAGCAGTTCTTC.

Comments on this clone: Other DNA sequences in this specimen translate into the identical CDR3. The chain carries TRBV6-5 and TRBJ2-1; TRBD2 matches at 7 bases. The trim removed 2 bases at V and 9 bases at J, leaving 4 bases unmatched. The CDR3 has 13 residues. Germline V lookup: CDR1 MNHEY, CDR2 SVGAGI. Written as DNA, the CDR3 is TGTGCCAGCAGTTACACAATAGCGGGTGAGCAGTTCTTC. This codes for CASSYTIAGEQFF.

The genes are TRBV4-3 and TRBJ2-3; D is uncertain. The CDR3 runs 13 residues. The V end lost 3 bases, the J end lost 2 bases, and 6 bases lay between the germline ends. CDR1 and CDR2 (germline): LGHNA, YSLEER. The CDR3 DNA reads as TGCGCCAGCAGCCAGGAAACCACAGATACGCAGTATTTT. Protein product: CASSQETTDTQYF.

This clone appeared a single time. V usage is TRBV4-1 and J usage is TRBJ2-2; TRBD1 matches at 11 bases. Germline loops: CDR1 MGHRA, CDR2 YSYEKL. Trimming took 3 bases from V and 1 from J; bases not matched to a gene: 4. This CDR3 is built from 17 residues. The CDR3 nucleotides are TGCGCCAGCAGCCAGGACAGGGGGCTGGAGAACACCGGGGAGCTGTTTTTT. Its translation is CASSQDRGLENTGELFF.

The chain is built from TRBV29-1 and TRBJ2-7; D is possibly TRBD2 (5 bases). The CDR3 has 15 amino acids. Trimming stripped 0 bases from V and 5 bases from J, with 17 bases between. In germline, CDR1 is SQVTM, CDR2 ANQGSEA. The CDR3 coding sequence is TGCAGCGTTGAAGAGACCGGGCCTCGGGGAGACGAGCAGTACTTC. Protein product: CSVEETGPRGDEQYF.

J is TRBJ2-3 and V is TRBV7-2; 10 bases map to TRBD2. V trimming: 6 bases; J trimming: 5 bases; junction bases outside the gene matches: 8. The CDR3 totals 15 residues. Germline CDR1 SGHTA, CDR2 FQGNSA. The CDR3 DNA reads TGTGCCAGCAGAAACCTAGCGGGAGTAGGAGATACGCAGTATTTT. It codes for CASRNLAGVGDTQYF. The variable domain in full, with the rest retrieved from reference TRBV7-2 and TRBJ2-3, is GAGVSQSPSNKVTEKGKDVELRCDPISGHTALYWYRQSLGQGLEFLIYFQGNSAPDKSGLPSDRFSAERTGGSVSTLTIQRTQQEDSAVYLCASRNLAGVGDTQYFGPGTRLTVL.

The chain recombines TRBV6-6 with TRBJ2-4; either TRBD1 or TRBD2 may supply D (6 bases each). The CDR3 is made up of 15 amino acids. The germline gives CDR1 MNHNY, CDR2 SVGAGI (reference sequence). V gave up 2 bases and J gave up 7 bases, with 15 bases separating them. For the CDR3, the DNA is TGTGCCAGCAGTTACGTTGGGGGGCAGGGTAACATTCAGTACTTC. Residues: CASSYVGGQGNIQYF.

This clone has only one observation. The CDR3 is CASSYSQEASTDTQYF. The DNA for the CDR3 is TGTGCCAGCAGTTACTCTCAGGAAGCTAGCACAGATACGCAGTATTTT. The rearrangement links TRBV6-5 to TRBJ2-3; D is undetermined. Trimming left V 0 bases short and J 0 bases short, with 10 bases between. Germline V gene sequence: CDR1 MNHEY, CDR2 SVGAGI. This CDR3 spans 16 amino acids.

V and J are TRBV11-2 and TRBJ2-1; possible D gene TRBD2, 6 bases. V gave up 5 bases and J gave up 8 bases, with 22 bases separating them. The length of the CDR3 is 16 residues. The germline V gene encodes CDR1 SGHAT and CDR2 FQNNGV. In nucleotides, the CDR3 is TGTGCCAGCAGCCCGTCAGCGGCCTCGCCGGGGGATGAGCAGTTCTTC. As protein: CASSPSAASPGDEQFF.

The rearrangement uses TRBV27 and TRBJ2-5; no clear D. Trimming left V 6 bases short and J 9 bases short, with 14 bases between. The CDR3 sequence is 12 residues long. Germline lookup yields CDR1 MNHEY and CDR2 SMNVEV (reference sequence). The CDR3 sequence is CASRDLVGSQYF. The CDR3 DNA sequence: TGTGCCAGCAGGGACCTTGTGGGTTCCCAGTACTTC.

As regards this clone: The same CDR3 also results from other DNA sequences found in this sample. The rearrangement joins TRBV6-1 to TRBJ2-7; D remains ambiguous. CDR3 size: 13 residues. The germline V and J ends were trimmed by 3 bases and 2 bases, with 8 bases remaining between them. Germline V gene sequence: CDR1 MNHNS, CDR2 SASEGT. DNA of the CDR3: TGTGCCAGCAGTGACCGTGCCCCCTACGAGCAGTACTTC. Translating it yields CASSDRAPYEQYF.

This chain links TRBV7-2 with TRBJ2-1; 8 positions match TRBD2. This CDR3 comprises 18 residues. Germline V CDR1 and CDR2: SGHTA, FQGNSA. Germline trimming cut 3 bases from V and 2 bases from J; bases unmatched to any gene: 12. The CDR3 here is CASSLGGGSSRAYNEQFF. Here the CDR3 DNA reads TGTGCCAGCAGCTTGGGCGGGGGGTCTTCTCGCGCCTACAATGAGCAGTTCTTC.

This sequence joins TRBV5-1 and TRBJ1-4; D is possibly TRBD1 (5 bases). Trimming cost V 4 bases and J 4 bases, with 11 bases left between them. Germline V gene sequence: CDR1 SGHRS, CDR2 YFSETQ. The CDR3 length is 14 residues. In nucleotides, the CDR3 is TGCGCCAGCAGCCCGGGACGGATTAATGAAAAACTGTTTTTT. Protein sequence: CASSPGRINEKLFF.

In this sample, this clone turned up a few times. The chain uses TRBV30 and TRBJ2-5; the D gene is possibly TRBD2 (5 bases). Germline loops: CDR1 GTSNPN, CDR2 SVGIG (reference sequence). The CDR3 covers 15 residues. Trimming pared 4 bases from V and 4 bases from J, leaving 19 bases between. This chain's CDR3 is CAWKSSASMRETQYF. CDR3 nucleotide sequence: TGTGCCTGGAAAAGTAGCGCTTCGATGAGAGAGACCCAGTACTTC.